These T cell receptor beta chains were read from a single sample in a study of cytomegalovirus exposure and HLA in healthy donors. Data came from immunoSEQ multiplex PCR; TCRdb stores just in-frame clones and leaves some out. The repertoire table contains about 190,000 clones. The specimen sequenced was PBMCs. The receptor set was obtained from a man aged 30 to 39 in good health and CMV-seronegative. The CDR3 runs from the conserved cysteine through the conserved F or W. Fields, in order: J gene, V gene, D gene, CDR3 DNA, CDR3 protein. The D gene is left open where the match is weak.

TRBJ1-2	TRBV6-5	-	TGTGCCAGCACCCATTCCGTTGCAGGATACCGGGGCTACACCTTC	CASTHSVAGYRGYTF
TRBJ2-7	TRBV19	TRBD2	TGTGCCAGTAGTTTTAGCGGGAGCATATCCTACGAGCAGTACTTC	CASSFSGSISYEQYF
TRBJ1-3	TRBV15	-	TGTGCCACCAGCAGACCGACAGCACTAGGAAACACCATATATTTT	CATSRPTALGNTIYF
TRBJ2-7	TRBV30	-	TGTGCCTGGAGTGTATCGAGCTCCTACGAGCAGTACTTC	CAWSVSSSYEQYF
TRBJ2-5	TRBV11-2	TRBD2	TGTGCCAGCAGCTTAGGAGCGGGGGGGCAAGGGACCCAGTACTTC	CASSLGAGGQGTQYF
TRBJ2-5	TRBV28	TRBD1	TGTGCCAGCACACGGTGGGGCGGGACAGGCCAAGAGACCCAGTACTTC	CASTRWGGTGQETQYF
TRBJ2-1	TRBV19	TRBD1	TGTGCCAGTAGGCCGACAGGGGTCAATGAGCAGTTCTTC	CASRPTGVNEQFF
TRBJ1-1	TRBV30	-	TGTGCCTGGAAAATGACGGGGACTGAAGCTTTCTTT	CAWKMTGTEAFF
TRBJ2-1	TRBV9	TRBD2	TGTGCCAGCAGCGTGGGGACTAGCGGGAATGAGCAGTTCTTC	CASSVGTSGNEQFF
TRBJ1-4	TRBV12-5	-	TGTGCTAGTGGTCCGGGGGAGGGTGAAAAACTGTTTTTT	CASGPGEGEKLFF
TRBJ2-7	TRBV11-3	TRBD2	TGTGCCAGCAGCTTGACCCTCGGGGGGGACTACGAGCAGTACTTC	CASSLTLGGDYEQYF
TRBJ2-2	TRBV4-3	TRBD1	TGCGCCAGCAGCCAAGATGGGACAGGGGTCACCGGGGAGCTGTTTTTT	CASSQDGTGVTGELFF
TRBJ2-3	TRBV6-4	-	TGTGCCAGCAGACCGACACTTAATACTGGATATACGCAGTATTTT	CASRPTLNTGYTQYF
TRBJ2-2	TRBV5-6	-	TGTGCCAGCAGCTTGCGGAGGCGGTGGGGGGAGCTGTTTTTT	CASSLRRRWGELFF
TRBJ1-5	TRBV30	TRBD1	TGTGCCTGGAGTGTACGAGGGGGCGGCAATCAGCCCCAGCATTTT	CAWSVRGGGNQPQHF
TRBJ1-6	TRBV6-5	TRBD1	TGTGCCAGCAGCCGGGACAGAGTAAATTCACCCCTCCACTTT	CASSRDRVNSPLHF
TRBJ2-7	TRBV14	-	TGTGCCAGCAGCCACCTCTCGAACCGGGGTGGGGAGCAGTACTTC	CASSHLSNRGGEQYF
TRBJ2-1	TRBV5-1	TRBD2	TGCGCCAGCAGCCCGACTAGCGGGAGAGGCAATGAGCAGTTCTTC	CASSPTSGRGNEQFF
TRBJ1-1	TRBV7-2	-	TGTGCCAGCAGCTTAGGTCCAGGGATGAACACTGAAGCTTTCTTT	CASSLGPGMNTEAFF
TRBJ1-1	TRBV7-9	-	TGTGCCAGCAGCCAGGGGTTCACTGAAGCTTTCTTT	CASSQGFTEAFF
TRBJ2-7	TRBV7-2	TRBD2	TGTGCCAGCAGCTTAGTGGCTAGCGGGGGCCACGAGCAGTACTTC	CASSLVASGGHEQYF
TRBJ1-2	TRBV20-1	-	TGCAGTGCCGGGGTTTATGGCTACACCTTC	CSAGVYGYTF
TRBJ2-7	TRBV5-1	-	TGCGCCAGCAGCCCGGAGACCCACTACGAGCAGTACTTC	CASSPETHYEQYF
TRBJ2-4	TRBV11-2	-	TGTGCCAGCAGCCCACCAGGGGCCAAAAACATTCAGTACTTC	CASSPPGAKNIQYF
TRBJ2-1	TRBV9	-	TGTGCCAGCAGCGTACTGGCTTCCAATGAGCAGTTCTTC	CASSVLASNEQFF
TRBJ1-5	TRBV6-6	TRBD1	TGTGCCAGCAGTCGGACAGGGGGGAACCAGCCCCAGCATTTT	CASSRTGGNQPQHF
TRBJ2-7	TRBV4-1	TRBD1	TGCGCCAGCAGCCAAGATCAAGGGACAGGACCCTACGAGCAGTACTTC	CASSQDQGTGPYEQYF
TRBJ2-3	TRBV6-1	TRBD2	TGTGCCAGCAGTGAAGAGGGCTGGCGGGGGGGCGCTGTGTCAGATACGCAGTATTTT	CASSEEGWRGGAVSDTQYF
TRBJ1-5	TRBV9	-	TGTGCCAGCAGCGTAGGGGCGGAGGCCGGTCTGGCCCAGCATTTT	CASSVGAEAGLAQHF
TRBJ2-3	TRBV5-1	TRBD1	TGCGCCAGCAGCTTGGACGCAGGGGGCGCAGATACGCAGTATTTT	CASSLDAGGADTQYF
TRBJ2-7	TRBV10-3	TRBD2	TGTGCCATCAGTACCGGGACTAGCGGGGGAGAGGAGCAGTACTTC	CAISTGTSGGEEQYF
TRBJ1-1	TRBV7-9	-	TGTGCCAGCAGCTTCACCAGGAACATGAACACTGAAGCTTTCTTT	CASSFTRNMNTEAFF
TRBJ2-1	TRBV9	TRBD1	TGTGCCAGCAGCGCCCCACCGGGACAGGGATACAATGAGCAGTTCTTC	CASSAPPGQGYNEQFF
TRBJ2-2	TRBV10-1	-	TGCGCCAGCAGGACCGGGACTCACACCGGGGAGCTGTTTTTT	CASRTGTHTGELFF
TRBJ1-1	TRBV27	-	TGTGCCAGCAGTTCCTCTATAACCGCTGAAGCTTTCTTT	CASSSSITAEAFF